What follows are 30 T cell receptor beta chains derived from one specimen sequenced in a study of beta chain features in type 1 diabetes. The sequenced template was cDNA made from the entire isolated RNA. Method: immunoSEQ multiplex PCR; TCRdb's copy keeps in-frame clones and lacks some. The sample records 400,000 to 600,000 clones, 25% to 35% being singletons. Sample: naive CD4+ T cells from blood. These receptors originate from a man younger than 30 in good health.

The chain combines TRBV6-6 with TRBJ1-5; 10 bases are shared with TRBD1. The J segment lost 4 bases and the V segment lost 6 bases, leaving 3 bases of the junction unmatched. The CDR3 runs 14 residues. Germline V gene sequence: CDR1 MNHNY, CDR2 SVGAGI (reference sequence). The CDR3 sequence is CASRQGQGNQPQHF. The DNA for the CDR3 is TGTGCCAGCAGGCAGGGACAGGGGAATCAGCCCCAGCATTTT.

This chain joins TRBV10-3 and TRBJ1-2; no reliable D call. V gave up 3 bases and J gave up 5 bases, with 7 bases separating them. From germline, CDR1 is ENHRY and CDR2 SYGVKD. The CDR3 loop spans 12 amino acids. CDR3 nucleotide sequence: TGTGCCATCAGTGACACGCAATATGGCTACACCTTC. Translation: CAISDTQYGYTF.

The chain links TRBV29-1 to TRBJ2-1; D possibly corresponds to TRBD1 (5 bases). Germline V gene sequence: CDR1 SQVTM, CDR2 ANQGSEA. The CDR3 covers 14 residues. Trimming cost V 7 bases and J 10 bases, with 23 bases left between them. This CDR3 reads CSALIDTRGAEQFF. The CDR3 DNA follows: TGCAGCGCCCTAATCGACACTCGTGGGGCCGAGCAGTTCTTC.

The CDR3 reads CASSVQGQDEQFF. The DNA for the CDR3 is TGTGCCAGCAGCGTACAGGGTCAGGATGAGCAGTTCTTC. This chain links TRBV7-2 with TRBJ2-1, with D perhaps matching TRBD1 (6 bases). The CDR3 runs 13 residues. Germline loops: CDR1 SGHTA, CDR2 FQGNSA. V was clipped by 5 bases and J by 8 bases, with 13 bases between them.

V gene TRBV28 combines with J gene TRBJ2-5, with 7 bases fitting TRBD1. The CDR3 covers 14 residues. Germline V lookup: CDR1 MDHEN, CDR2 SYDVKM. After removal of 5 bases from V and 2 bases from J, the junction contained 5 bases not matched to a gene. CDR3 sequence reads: CASSGNRGQETQYF. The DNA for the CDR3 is TGTGCCAGCAGTGGAAACAGGGGTCAAGAGACCCAGTACTTC.

DNA for the CDR3: TGCAGCGTGTCCCGACTAGACGAGCAGTTCTTC. It translates to CSVSRLDEQFF. The rearrangement links TRBV29-1 to TRBJ2-1; TRBD2 is a possible D gene (6 bases). CDR1 SQVTM and CDR2 ANQGSEA come from the germline V gene. The CDR3 consists of 11 residues. Trimming pared 6 bases from V and 10 bases from J, leaving 13 bases between.

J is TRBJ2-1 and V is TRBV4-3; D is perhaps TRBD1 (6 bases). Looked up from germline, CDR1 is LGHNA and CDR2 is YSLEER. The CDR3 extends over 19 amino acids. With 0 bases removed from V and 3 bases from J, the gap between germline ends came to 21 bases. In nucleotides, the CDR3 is TGCGCCAGCAGCCAAGATTTCCCCTCAGGGGCCGATCTCTACAATGAGCAGTTCTTC. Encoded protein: CASSQDFPSGADLYNEQFF.

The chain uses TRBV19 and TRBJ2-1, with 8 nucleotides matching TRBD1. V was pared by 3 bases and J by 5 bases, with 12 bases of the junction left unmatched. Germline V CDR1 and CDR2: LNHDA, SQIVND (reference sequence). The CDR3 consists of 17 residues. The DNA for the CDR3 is TGTGCCAGTAGTATCTTCCTCCGTGGACAGGGAGACAATGAGCAGTTCTTC. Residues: CASSIFLRGQGDNEQFF.

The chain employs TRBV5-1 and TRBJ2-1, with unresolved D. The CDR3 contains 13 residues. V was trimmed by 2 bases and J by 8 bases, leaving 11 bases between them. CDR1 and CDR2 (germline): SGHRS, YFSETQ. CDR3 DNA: TGCGCCAGCAGCTTAGAAGGGCTGGATGAGCAGTTCTTC. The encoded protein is CASSLEGLDEQFF. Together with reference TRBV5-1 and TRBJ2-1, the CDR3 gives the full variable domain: KAGVTQTPRYLIKTRGQQVTLSCSPISGHRSVSWYQQTPGQGLQFLFEYFSETQRNKGNFPGRFSGRQFSNSRSEMNVSTLELGDSALYLCASSLEGLDEQFFGPGTRLTVL.

The DNA for the CDR3 is TGTGCCAGCAGTGAATGGGGCGGGGAGACCCAGTACTTC. It specifies CASSEWGGETQYF. This chain uses TRBV2 with TRBJ2-5; D may match TRBD1 or TRBD2 (5 bases each). Trimming pared 2 bases from V and 5 bases from J, leaving 9 bases between. This CDR3 is built from 13 residues. Germline V gene data show CDR1 as SNHLY and CDR2 as FYNNEI.

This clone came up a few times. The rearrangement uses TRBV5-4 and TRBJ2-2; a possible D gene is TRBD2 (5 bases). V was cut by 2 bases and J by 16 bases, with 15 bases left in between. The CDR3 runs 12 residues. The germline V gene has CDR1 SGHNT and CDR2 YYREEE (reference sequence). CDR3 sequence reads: CASSFVFGESFF. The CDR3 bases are TGTGCCAGCAGCTTTGTTTTCGGGGAGTCGTTTTTT.

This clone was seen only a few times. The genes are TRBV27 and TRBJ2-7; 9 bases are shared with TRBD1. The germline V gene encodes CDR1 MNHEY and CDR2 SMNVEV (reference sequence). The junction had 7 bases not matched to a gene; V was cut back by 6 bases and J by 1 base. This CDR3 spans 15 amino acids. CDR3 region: CASSRGQGFSYEQYF. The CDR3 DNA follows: TGTGCCAGCAGCCGAGGACAGGGGTTTTCCTACGAGCAGTACTTC.

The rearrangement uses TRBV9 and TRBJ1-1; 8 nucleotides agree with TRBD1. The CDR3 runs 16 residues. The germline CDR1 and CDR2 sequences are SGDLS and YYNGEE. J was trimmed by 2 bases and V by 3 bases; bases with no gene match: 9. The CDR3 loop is CASSAGPGQANTEAFF. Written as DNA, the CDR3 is TGTGCCAGCAGCGCAGGTCCGGGACAGGCTAACACTGAAGCTTTCTTT.

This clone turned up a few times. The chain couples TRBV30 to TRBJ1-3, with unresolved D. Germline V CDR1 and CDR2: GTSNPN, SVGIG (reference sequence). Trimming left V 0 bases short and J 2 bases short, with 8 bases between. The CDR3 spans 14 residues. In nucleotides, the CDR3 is TGTGCCTGGAGTGTGGGAGGGCCTGGAAACACCATATATTTT. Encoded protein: CAWSVGGPGNTIYF.

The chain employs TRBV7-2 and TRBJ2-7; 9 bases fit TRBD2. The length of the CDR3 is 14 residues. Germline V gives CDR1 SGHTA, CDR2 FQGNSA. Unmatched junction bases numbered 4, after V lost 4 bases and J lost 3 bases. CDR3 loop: CASSSSGTFYEQYF. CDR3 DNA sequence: TGTGCCAGCAGCTCTAGCGGGACCTTCTACGAGCAGTACTTC.

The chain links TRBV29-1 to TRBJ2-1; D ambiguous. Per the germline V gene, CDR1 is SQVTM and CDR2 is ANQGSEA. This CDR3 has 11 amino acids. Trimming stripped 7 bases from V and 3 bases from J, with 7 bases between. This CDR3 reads CSAGIYNEQFF. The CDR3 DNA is TGCAGCGCTGGAATCTACAATGAGCAGTTCTTC.

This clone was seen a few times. The chain's CDR3 is CASSNYGSFTDTQYF. CDR3 DNA sequence: TGTGCCAGCAGCAACTACGGGAGTTTCACAGATACGCAGTATTTT. This chain uses TRBV14 with TRBJ2-3; TRBD2 might be the D (6 bases). Per the germline V gene, CDR1 is SGHDN and CDR2 is FVKESK. V was pared by 5 bases and J by 2 bases, with 14 bases between. The CDR3 sequence is 15 residues long.

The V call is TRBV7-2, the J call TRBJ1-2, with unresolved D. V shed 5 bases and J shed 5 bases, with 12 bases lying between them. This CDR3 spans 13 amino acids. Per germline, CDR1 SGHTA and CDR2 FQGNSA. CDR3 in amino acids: CASSPFNQYGYTF. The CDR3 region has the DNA TGTGCCAGCAGCCCCTTTAACCAGTATGGCTACACCTTC. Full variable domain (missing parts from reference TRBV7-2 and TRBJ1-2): GAGVSQSPSNKVTEKGKDVELRCDPISGHTALYWYRQSLGQGLEFLIYFQGNSAPDKSGLPSDRFSAERTGGSVSTLTIQRTQQEDSAVYLCASSPFNQYGYTFGSGTRLTVV.

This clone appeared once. The chain's CDR3 is CAWSSLTSGSYNEQFF. In nucleotides, the CDR3 is TGTGCCTGGAGTTCTCTTACTAGCGGGTCTTACAATGAGCAGTTCTTC. The V and J genes are TRBV30 and TRBJ2-1, with TRBD2 matching 9 bases. The CDR3 is 16 amino acids. V gave up 2 bases and J gave up 4 bases; unmatched junction bases: 9. The V gene's germline CDR1 is GTSNPN and CDR2 SVGIG (reference sequence).

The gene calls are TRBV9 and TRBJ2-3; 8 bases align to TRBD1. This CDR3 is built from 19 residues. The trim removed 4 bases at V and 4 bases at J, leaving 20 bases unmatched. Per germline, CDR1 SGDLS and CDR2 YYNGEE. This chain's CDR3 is CASSHPPGQVGLEADTQYF. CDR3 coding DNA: TGTGCCAGCAGCCACCCACCGGGACAGGTAGGACTGGAGGCAGATACGCAGTATTTT.

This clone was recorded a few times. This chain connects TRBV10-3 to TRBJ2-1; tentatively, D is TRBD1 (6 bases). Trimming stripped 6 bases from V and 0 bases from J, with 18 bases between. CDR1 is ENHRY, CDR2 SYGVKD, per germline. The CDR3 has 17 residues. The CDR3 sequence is CAISAIQGKGSYNEQFF. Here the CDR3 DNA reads TGTGCCATCAGCGCCATACAGGGAAAAGGCTCCTACAATGAGCAGTTCTTC.

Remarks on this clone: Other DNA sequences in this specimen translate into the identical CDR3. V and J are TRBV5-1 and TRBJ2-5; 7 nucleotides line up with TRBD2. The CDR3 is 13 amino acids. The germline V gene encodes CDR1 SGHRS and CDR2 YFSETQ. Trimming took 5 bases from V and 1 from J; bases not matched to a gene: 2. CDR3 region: CASSSGPQETQYF. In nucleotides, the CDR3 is TGCGCCAGCAGTAGCGGGCCCCAAGAGACCCAGTACTTC.

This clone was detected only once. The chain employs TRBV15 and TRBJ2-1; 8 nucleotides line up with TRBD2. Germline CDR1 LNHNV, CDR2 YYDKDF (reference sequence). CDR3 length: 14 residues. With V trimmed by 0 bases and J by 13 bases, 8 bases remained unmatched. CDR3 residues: CATSRDLGTSFQFF. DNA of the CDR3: TGTGCCACCAGCAGAGATCTGGGGACTAGTTTCCAGTTCTTC.

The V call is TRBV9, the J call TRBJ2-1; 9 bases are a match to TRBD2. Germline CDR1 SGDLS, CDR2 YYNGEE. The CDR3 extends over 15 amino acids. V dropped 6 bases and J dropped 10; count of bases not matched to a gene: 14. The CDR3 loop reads CASNLRAGGRGEQFF. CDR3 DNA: TGTGCCAGCAATCTAAGAGCGGGAGGCCGAGGGGAGCAGTTCTTC.

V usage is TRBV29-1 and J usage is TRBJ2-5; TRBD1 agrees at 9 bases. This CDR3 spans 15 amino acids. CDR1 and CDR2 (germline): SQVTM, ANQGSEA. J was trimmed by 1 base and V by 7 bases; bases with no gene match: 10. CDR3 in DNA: TGCAGCGCTCCCGGGGGGACAGGGCGCCAAGAGACCCAGTACTTC. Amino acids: CSAPGGTGRQETQYF.

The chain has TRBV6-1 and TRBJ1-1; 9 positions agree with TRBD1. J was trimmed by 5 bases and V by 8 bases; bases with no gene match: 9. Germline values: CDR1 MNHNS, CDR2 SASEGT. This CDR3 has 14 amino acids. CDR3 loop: CASSSQGAETEAFF. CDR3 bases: TGTGCCAGCTCCTCACAGGGGGCTGAGACTGAAGCTTTCTTT.

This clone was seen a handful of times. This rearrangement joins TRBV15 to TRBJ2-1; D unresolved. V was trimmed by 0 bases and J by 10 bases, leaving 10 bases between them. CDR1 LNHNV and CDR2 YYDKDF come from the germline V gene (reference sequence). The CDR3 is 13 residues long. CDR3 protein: CATSRDLGSEQFF. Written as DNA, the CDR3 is TGTGCCACCAGCAGAGATCTGGGATCAGAGCAGTTCTTC. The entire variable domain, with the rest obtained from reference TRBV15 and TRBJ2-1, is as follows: DAMVIQNPRYQVTQFGKPVTLSCSQTLNHNVMYWYQQKSSQAPKLLFHYYDKDFNNEADTPDNFQSRRPNTSFCFLDIRSPGLGDTAMYLCATSRDLGSEQFFGPGTRLTVL.

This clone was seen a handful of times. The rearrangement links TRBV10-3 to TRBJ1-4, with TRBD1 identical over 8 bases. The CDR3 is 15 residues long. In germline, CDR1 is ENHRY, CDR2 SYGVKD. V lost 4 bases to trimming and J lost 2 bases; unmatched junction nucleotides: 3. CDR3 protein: CAISVQGGTNEKLFF. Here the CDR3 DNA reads TGTGCCATCAGTGTACAGGGGGGTACTAATGAAAAACTGTTTTTT.

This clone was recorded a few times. CDR3 sequence: CASSQNPNQGDTQYF. DNA of the CDR3: TGCGCCAGCAGCCAAAACCCAAATCAGGGAGATACGCAGTATTTT. The chain carries TRBV4-3 and TRBJ2-3; tentative D call: TRBD1 (5 bases). The germline gives CDR1 LGHNA, CDR2 YSLEER. The CDR3 totals 15 residues. Between the trimmed V and J ends, which lost 2 bases and 5 bases, there was a span of 14 bases.

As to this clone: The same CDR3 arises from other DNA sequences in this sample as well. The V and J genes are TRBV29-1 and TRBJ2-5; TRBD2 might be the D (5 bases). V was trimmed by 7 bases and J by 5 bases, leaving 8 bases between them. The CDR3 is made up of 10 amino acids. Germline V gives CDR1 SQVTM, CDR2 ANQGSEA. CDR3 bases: TGCAGCGCCGGGGAGGAGACCCAGTACTTC. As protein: CSAGEETQYF.